This entry lists 5 T cell receptor beta chains sequenced from one sample in a study of siplizumab effects on memory and regulatory T cells (dated by TCRdb to the late 2010s). Libraries were built with the immunoSEQ multiplex PCR assay. TCRdb took this table from immuneACCESS and kept in-frame rearrangements with V and J called. Such tables lack part of the clones; where checked against another copy, unresolved V genes explain under half of the gap, and the rest is unexplained. This sample is represented by approximately 84,000 clones; roughly 94% of them were singletons. Around a sixth of the sample comes from the top ten. The sample was CD8+ T cells sorted from blood. All receptors come from a human donor in good health.

The chain employs TRBV7-9 and TRBJ2-7, with 7 bases fitting TRBD1. The CDR3 is made up of 13 amino acids. V was clipped by 4 bases and J by 5 bases; unmatched bases: 5. Per the germline V gene, CDR1 is SEHNR and CDR2 is FQNEAQ (reference sequence). Here the CDR3 reads CASSSTGSHEQYF. Here the CDR3 DNA reads TGTGCCAGCAGCTCGACAGGGTCCCACGAGCAGTACTTC.

This chain joins TRBV5-6 and TRBJ2-1; D unclear. Germline loops: CDR1 SGHDT, CDR2 YYEEEE. The CDR3 length is 16 residues. V lost 3 bases and J 1 base, leaving 14 bases between the germline ends. The CDR3 nucleotides are TGTGCCAGCAGCTGGGCCGTCGCTTTGTCCTACAATGAGCAGTTCTTC. Amino acid sequence: CASSWAVALSYNEQFF.

J is TRBJ2-1 and V is TRBV19, with 8 bases lining up with TRBD2. V shed 0 bases, J shed 15 bases, and the junction held 19 bases outside the gene matches. CDR1 and CDR2 (germline): LNHDA, SQIVND (reference sequence). This CDR3 comprises 17 residues. The CDR3 nucleotides read TGTGCCAGTAGTATAGACGGCATTGTGAGGACTAGCAATTATTTGTTCTTC. This translates into CASSIDGIVRTSNYLFF.

This chain links TRBV6-4 with TRBJ1-1; 7 bases are shared with TRBD1. CDR3 length: 16 amino acids. V dropped 4 bases and J dropped 0; count of bases not matched to a gene: 8. The germline V gene has CDR1 MRHNA and CDR2 SNTAGT. In DNA form, the CDR3 reads TGTGCCAGCAGTGCGGTGGCAGGGGGGATGAACACTGAAGCTTTCTTT. Its protein product is CASSAVAGGMNTEAFF.

This chain connects TRBV7-8 to TRBJ1-5; a weak D match, TRBD1 (5 bases). Germline loops: CDR1 SGHVS, CDR2 FQNEAQ. The germline V and J ends were trimmed by 1 base and 4 bases, with 17 bases remaining between them. The CDR3 runs 17 residues. CDR3 residues: CASSLDGAGGWNQPQHF. The DNA of the CDR3 is TGTGCCAGCAGCTTAGACGGGGCAGGTGGTTGGAATCAGCCCCAGCATTTT.